The rows below give T cell receptor beta chains drawn from one sample of a study of T-cell memory formation after mild COVID-19. TCRdb called the 5' RACE reads again in MiXCR, with one record for every CDR3 protein. The top ten hold roughly 8.3% of the sample, which has 450,000 to 650,000 distinct CDR3 sequences, about a fifth seen once. The sample was PBMCs or a T cell subset sorted from them (not recorded which). Receptors were obtained from an adult woman who had mild COVID-19 (a few samples of this study predate the infection). Cell type and time point are not known. Both conserved end residues are part of each CDR3. D genes are given only for firm matches. Rows may omit the clone size; those that give it use once, few, many or a size class.

d_call,v_call,clone_size,j_call,cdr3_nt,cdr3_aa
-,TRBV7-9,few,TRBJ1-2,TGTGCCAGCAGCTGGCCCGACGGCAACTATGGCTACACCTTC,CASSWPDGNYGYTF
-,TRBV7-9,-,TRBJ1-4,TGTGCCAGCAGCTCCTTCGACAGTGGGGAAAAACTGTTTTTT,CASSSFDSGEKLFF
-,TRBV15,-,TRBJ2-4,TGTGCCACCAGCAGCGGAGAAGGTCGGGCGCTAGCCAAAAACATTCAGTACTTC,CATSSGEGRALAKNIQYF
TRBD2,TRBV7-9,-,TRBJ2-1,TGTGCCAGCAGCTTAGCGCCCACGCGGGGGGACAATGAGCAGTTCTTC,CASSLAPTRGDNEQFF
-,TRBV7-8,few,TRBJ2-3,TGTGCCAGCAGGGGCGGGGGCCGCACAGATACGCAGTATTTT,CASRGGGRTDTQYF
TRBD2,TRBV7-9,-,TRBJ2-1,TGTGCCAGCAGCGACGCAGCTAGCGGGAGGGCTCATGAGCAGTTCTTC,CASSDAASGRAHEQFF
TRBD1,TRBV20-1,many,TRBJ2-1,TGCAGTGCGGGAACCCCGGGACAGGGATACAATGAGCAGTTCTTC,CSAGTPGQGYNEQFF
-,TRBV24-1,few,TRBJ2-1,TGTGCCACCAGTGAGGGGGGTGAGCAGTTCTTC,CATSEGGEQFF
TRBD2,TRBV11-3,-,TRBJ2-1,TGTGCCAGCAGCTTTGCGGGAGGTGGCTACAATGAGCAGTTCTTC,CASSFAGGGYNEQFF
-,TRBV23-1,-,TRBJ1-5,TGCGCCAGCAGCCAAAGACAGAATCAGCCCCAGCATTTT,CASSQRQNQPQHF
TRBD2,TRBV5-1,many,TRBJ2-1,TGCGCCAGCAGCGCGGGGACTAGCGGGAGTAATGAGCAGTTCTTC,CASSAGTSGSNEQFF
-,TRBV2,few,TRBJ2-2,TGTGCCAGCAGGGTTCAGGTTAACACCGGGGAGCTGTTTTTT,CASRVQVNTGELFF
TRBD2,TRBV24-1,-,TRBJ2-1,TGTGCCACCAGTGATTTCGGGACTAGCGGGAGTTCTCGCAATGAGCAGTTCTTC,CATSDFGTSGSSRNEQFF
TRBD1,TRBV29-1,-,TRBJ2-3,TGCAGCGTGATCACAGAGGGGGCCCTGGATACGCAGTATTTT,CSVITEGALDTQYF
-,TRBV7-3,-,TRBJ2-2,TGTGCCACCCGATCAGGGAACACCGGGGAGCTGTTTTTT,CATRSGNTGELFF
-,TRBV11-2,few,TRBJ2-7,TGTGCCAGCAGCTTTCACTCCGAGATCAAGTTCGAGCAGTACTTC,CASSFHSEIKFEQYF
-,TRBV5-6,many,TRBJ2-5,TGTGCCAGCAGCTTGAGGGCACTACAAGAGACCCAGTACTTC,CASSLRALQETQYF
-,TRBV20-1,few,TRBJ1-5,TGCAGTGCTAGAGAAAGGCAGGCAGACAATCAGCCCCAGCATTTT,CSARERQADNQPQHF
-,TRBV7-8,few,TRBJ2-3,TGTGCCAGCGGACCTCACACAGATACGCAGTATTTT,CASGPHTDTQYF
-,TRBV7-3,-,TRBJ2-1,TGTGCCAGCAGCTTCATGGCCGGGGTCGACAATGAGCAGTTCTTC,CASSFMAGVDNEQFF
-,TRBV20-1,-,TRBJ2-7,TGCAGTGCTAGACGGACACCCTACGAGCAGTACTTC,CSARRTPYEQYF
-,TRBV20-1,-,TRBJ1-6,TGCAGTGCTAGAGGGGAGGCGACACCCCTCCACTTT,CSARGEATPLHF
-,TRBV7-9,many,TRBJ2-5,TGTGCCAGCGGCCCTAGTTCGGTTTTGGAGACCCAGTACTTC,CASGPSSVLETQYF
-,TRBV5-1,few,TRBJ1-5,TGCGCCAGCAGCTTGGACAGGGCGCGGGGTCAGCCCCAGCATTTT,CASSLDRARGQPQHF
TRBD2,TRBV7-2,few,TRBJ2-2,TGTGCCAGCAGCATTGGACTAGCCGCCGGGGAGCTGTTTTTT,CASSIGLAAGELFF
TRBD1,TRBV20-1,-,TRBJ2-7,TGCAGTGCTACTCAGGGGGTGGGCTACGAGCAGTACTTC,CSATQGVGYEQYF
-,TRBV7-9,-,TRBJ1-5,TGTGCCAGCAGCGAGGCTGGGCCCCAGCATTTT,CASSEAGPQHF
-,TRBV5-1,few,TRBJ1-2,TGCGCCAGCAGCGCAGCAGGGGCCCCCTATGGCTACACCTTC,CASSAAGAPYGYTF
-,TRBV7-2,many,TRBJ1-2,TGTGCCAGCAGTTTGGGTAGAGGTTACGGCTACACCTTC,CASSLGRGYGYTF
-,TRBV12-3/TRBV12-4,few,TRBJ2-1,TGTGCCAGCAGTTACGGGGCGGGCTCCTACAATGAGCAGTTCTTC,CASSYGAGSYNEQFF
-,TRBV4-1,-,TRBJ2-3,TGCGCCAGCAGCCATGTGACGGGGACGGGAGATACGCAGTATTTT,CASSHVTGTGDTQYF
TRBD2,TRBV19,few,TRBJ2-1,TGTGCCACTTCAGCGGGGGGATACAATGAGCAGTTCTTC,CATSAGGYNEQFF
-,TRBV30,-,TRBJ1-2,TGTGCCTGGAGTGGTTACCTAGGGCCCTCAAGGGGCGGCTACACCTTC,CAWSGYLGPSRGGYTF
TRBD1,TRBV19,-,TRBJ1-5,TGTGCCAGTAGTATATGGGACAGGGGGTTCGATCAGCCCCAGCGTTTT,CASSIWDRGFDQPQRF
TRBD1,TRBV13,few,TRBJ1-1,TGTGCCAGCAGACTGGGACAGGGCTACACTGAAGCTTTCTTT,CASRLGQGYTEAFF
-,TRBV5-1,-,TRBJ2-3,TGCGCCAGCAGCGAATCGGCGGCGGGGTTCATAGATACGCAGTATTTT,CASSESAAGFIDTQYF
TRBD1,TRBV14,-,TRBJ2-5,TGTGCCAGCAGCCAAGACCGGACAGGGATGAAGACCCAGTACTTC,CASSQDRTGMKTQYF
TRBD2,TRBV29-1,few,TRBJ2-1,TGCAGCGTTGAGAGTAGCGGGAGCGGACGTGGTAAGCAGTTCTTC,CSVESSGSGRGKQFF
TRBD1,TRBV19,few,TRBJ1-5,TGTGCCAGTAGTAAGACTCCCAGGGGGGCCCAGCATTTT,CASSKTPRGAQHF
-,TRBV4-1,-,TRBJ2-7,TGCGCCAGCAGCCAGGGCGCGGCGAGAACCGTCCGGGAGCAGTACTTC,CASSQGAARTVREQYF
TRBD2,TRBV18,few,TRBJ2-3,TGTGCCAGCTCACCAGACCGGGAGGGCCGATATACGCAGTATTTT,CASSPDREGRYTQYF
-,TRBV7-2,-,TRBJ2-1,TGTGCCAGCAGCTTAGCGGTGGGAGGCAATGAGCAGTTCTTC,CASSLAVGGNEQFF
TRBD2,TRBV9,-,TRBJ2-3,TGTGACAGCAGCGTCTCGGCCGGGACTAGCGGGGGGACACCGAGCACAGATACGCAGTATTTT,CDSSVSAGTSGGTPSTDTQYF
TRBD2,TRBV18,-,TRBJ2-1,TGTGCCAGCTCACCGTGGACTAGCGGGAATGAGCAGTTCTTC,CASSPWTSGNEQFF
TRBD2,TRBV5-5,few,TRBJ2-3,TGTGCCAGCAGCTCGGATCCCCTAGCGGGGGGGCATGGAGATACGCAGTATTTT,CASSSDPLAGGHGDTQYF
-,TRBV2,-,TRBJ1-1,TGTGCCAGCAGTGAAGAGGCAGGGATGAACATGAACACTGAAGCTTTCTTT,CASSEEAGMNMNTEAFF
-,TRBV29-1,few,TRBJ2-7,TGCAGCGTTTCCGACAGGAGGACCTACGAGCAGTACTTC,CSVSDRRTYEQYF
TRBD2,TRBV6-5,few,TRBJ2-3,TGTGCCAGCAGCTTAGCGGGGGGGCCTAGTACAGATACGCAGTATTTT,CASSLAGGPSTDTQYF
-,TRBV5-5,few,TRBJ1-2,TGTGCCAGCAGCTTTGGGACTGTCGCCTATGGCTACACCTTC,CASSFGTVAYGYTF
-,TRBV9,-,TRBJ2-7,TGTGCCAGCAGCGTAGGGGCATGGGCCTACGAGCAGTACTTC,CASSVGAWAYEQYF
TRBD1,TRBV4-3,-,TRBJ1-1,TGCGCCAGCAGCGCCCGGACAGGGATTGGCACTGAAGCTTTCTTT,CASSARTGIGTEAFF
TRBD2,TRBV19,-,TRBJ2-1,TGTGCCAGTAGTATTAGCGGGAGCGGGAATGAGCAGTTCTTC,CASSISGSGNEQFF
TRBD2,TRBV29-1,-,TRBJ2-2,TGCAGCGTTGTAGTACTAGCGGGAGTAGGGGTCGGGGAGCTGTTTTTT,CSVVVLAGVGVGELFF
-,TRBV12-3/TRBV12-4,-,TRBJ1-1,TGTGCCAGCAGACCCTACACTGAAGCTTTCTTT,CASRPYTEAFF
-,TRBV24-1,few,TRBJ2-7,TGTGCCACCAGTGATGCAGGGTACGAGCAGTACTTC,CATSDAGYEQYF
-,TRBV12-3/TRBV12-4,-,TRBJ1-4,TGTGCCAGCAGTTTTCTGACGGGGGCTGAAAAACTGTTTTTT,CASSFLTGAEKLFF
-,TRBV24-1,-,TRBJ2-7,TGTGCCACCAGTGATAATGACAAGCCCTACGAGCAGTACTTC,CATSDNDKPYEQYF
-,TRBV7-8,few,TRBJ2-2,TGTGCCAGCAACACTCGACCAAATGGACTATCCAACACCGGGGAGCTGTTTTTT,CASNTRPNGLSNTGELFF
TRBD2,TRBV4-1,few,TRBJ2-7,TGCGCCAGCAGCCGAGCGGGACTAGCGGGGGGCCACGAGCAGTACTTC,CASSRAGLAGGHEQYF